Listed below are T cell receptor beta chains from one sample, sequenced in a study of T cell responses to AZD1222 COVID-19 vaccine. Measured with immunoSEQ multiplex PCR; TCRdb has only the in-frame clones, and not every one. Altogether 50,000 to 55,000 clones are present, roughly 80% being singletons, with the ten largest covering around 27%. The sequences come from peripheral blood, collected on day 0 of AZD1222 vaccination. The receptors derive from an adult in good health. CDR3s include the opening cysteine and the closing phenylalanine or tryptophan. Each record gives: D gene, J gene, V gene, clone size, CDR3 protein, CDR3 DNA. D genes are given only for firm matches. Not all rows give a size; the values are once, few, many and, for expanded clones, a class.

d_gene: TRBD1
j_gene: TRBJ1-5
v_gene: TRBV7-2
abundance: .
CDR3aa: CASRTGVGNQPQHF
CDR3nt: TGTGCCAGCAGGACAGGGGTGGGCAATCAGCCCCAGCATTTT

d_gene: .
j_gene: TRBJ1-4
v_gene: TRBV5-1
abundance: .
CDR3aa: CASSLQGRREKLFF
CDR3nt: TGCGCCAGCAGCTTGCAGGGCCGCCGTGAAAAACTGTTTTTT

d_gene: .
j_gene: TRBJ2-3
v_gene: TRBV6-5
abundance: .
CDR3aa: CASSYLPLGDTQYF
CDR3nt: TGTGCCAGCAGTTACCTCCCACTTGGGGATACGCAGTATTTT

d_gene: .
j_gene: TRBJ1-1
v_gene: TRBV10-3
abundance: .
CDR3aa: CAISESWGTEAFF
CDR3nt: TGTGCCATCAGTGAGTCGTGGGGAACTGAAGCTTTCTTT

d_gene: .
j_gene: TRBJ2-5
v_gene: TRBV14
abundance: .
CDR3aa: CASSYGRIQETQYF
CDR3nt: TGTGCCAGCAGCTACGGACGGATCCAAGAGACCCAGTACTTC

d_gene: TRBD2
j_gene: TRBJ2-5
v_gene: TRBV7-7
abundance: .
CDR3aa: CASSLEEEASGSGETQYF
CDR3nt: TGTGCCAGCAGCTTAGAAGAGGAGGCTAGCGGGAGTGGGGAGACCCAGTACTTC

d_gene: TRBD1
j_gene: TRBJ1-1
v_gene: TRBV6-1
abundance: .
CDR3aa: CASSGPGQALNTEAFF
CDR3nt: TGTGCCAGCAGTGGACCGGGACAGGCCTTGAACACTGAAGCTTTCTTT

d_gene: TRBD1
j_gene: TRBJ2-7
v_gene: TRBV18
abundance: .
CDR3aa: CASSHTRDRAAYEQYF
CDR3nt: TGTGCCAGCTCCCACACCCGGGACAGGGCCGCCTACGAGCAGTACTTC

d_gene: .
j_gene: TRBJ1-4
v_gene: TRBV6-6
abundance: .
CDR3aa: CASSSRGGEKLFF
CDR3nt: TGTGCCAGCAGTTCCAGGGGTGGCGAAAAACTGTTTTTT

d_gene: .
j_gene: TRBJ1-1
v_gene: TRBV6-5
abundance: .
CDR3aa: CASSTQGQGNAEAFF
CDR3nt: TGTGCCAGCAGTACCCAAGGGCAGGGTAACGCTGAAGCTTTCTTT

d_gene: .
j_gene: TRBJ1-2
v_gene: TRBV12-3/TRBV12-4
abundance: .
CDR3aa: CASGDGSNYGYTF
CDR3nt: TGTGCCAGCGGGGACGGATCTAACTATGGCTACACCTTC

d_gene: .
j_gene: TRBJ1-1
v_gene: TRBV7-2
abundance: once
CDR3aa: CASSKEGTLMNTEAFF
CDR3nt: TGTGCCAGCAGCAAAGAAGGGACACTCATGAACACTGAAGCTTTCTTT

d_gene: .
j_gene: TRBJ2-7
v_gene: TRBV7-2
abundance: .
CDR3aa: CASSLPGLYEQYF
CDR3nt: TGTGCCAGCAGCTTACCAGGGCTCTACGAGCAGTACTTC

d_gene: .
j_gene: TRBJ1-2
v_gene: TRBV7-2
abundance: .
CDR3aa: CASSPFRYGYGYTF
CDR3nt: TGTGCCAGCAGCCCCTTTAGGTATGGCTATGGCTACACCTTC

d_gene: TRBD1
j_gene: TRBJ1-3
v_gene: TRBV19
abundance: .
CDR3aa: CASSNSAQGANGNTIYF
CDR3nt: TGTGCCAGTAGTAACAGCGCCCAGGGGGCTAATGGAAACACCATATATTTT

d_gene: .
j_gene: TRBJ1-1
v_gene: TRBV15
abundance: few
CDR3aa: CATSLGLNTEAFF
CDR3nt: TGTGCCACCAGCCTCGGACTGAACACTGAAGCTTTCTTT

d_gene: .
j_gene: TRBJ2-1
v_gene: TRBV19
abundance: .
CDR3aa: CASSIAGNLNNEQFF
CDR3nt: TGTGCCAGTAGTATCGCCGGGAACCTTAACAATGAGCAGTTCTTC

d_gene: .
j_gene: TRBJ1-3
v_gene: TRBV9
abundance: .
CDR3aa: CASSVAGNTIYF
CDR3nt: TGTGCCAGCAGCGTAGCTGGAAACACCATATATTTT

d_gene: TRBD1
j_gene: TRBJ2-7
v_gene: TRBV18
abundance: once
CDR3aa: CASSSTRGSSYEQYF
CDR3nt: TGTGCCAGCTCATCAACCAGGGGGAGCTCCTACGAGCAGTACTTC